The entry below gives a single T cell receptor beta chain sequence along with its context. Its cognate antigen is unknown. The entry originates in a study of T-cell reconstitution after alpha-beta-depleted transplantation in children. The authors prepared the TCRbeta library with unique molecular identifiers. A single record per CDR3 protein comes from TCRdb applying MiXCR to the PCR reads. The sample includes more than 400,000 distinct CDR3 sequences, around two fifths seen only once; the top ten take 27%. Study-level points and caveats: It was newly produced T cells that mostly accounted for T-cell counts and diversity one year after transplant.

CDR1 and CDR2 (germline): SGHRS, YFSETQ. V lost 4 bases and J 1 base, leaving 8 bases between the germline ends. This CDR3 contains 13 residues. The receptor was isolated from a girl aged 2 to 9 with aplastic anemia, due to receive a stem cell transplant. The V call is TRBV5-1, the J call TRBJ1-1; unclear D gene. The sequenced sample was PBMCs, obtained before TCRalphabeta/CD19-depleted stem cell transplant. CDR3 loop: CASSITQNTEAFF. The CDR3, as DNA: TGCGCCAGCAGCATTACCCAGAACACTGAAGCTTTCTTT.